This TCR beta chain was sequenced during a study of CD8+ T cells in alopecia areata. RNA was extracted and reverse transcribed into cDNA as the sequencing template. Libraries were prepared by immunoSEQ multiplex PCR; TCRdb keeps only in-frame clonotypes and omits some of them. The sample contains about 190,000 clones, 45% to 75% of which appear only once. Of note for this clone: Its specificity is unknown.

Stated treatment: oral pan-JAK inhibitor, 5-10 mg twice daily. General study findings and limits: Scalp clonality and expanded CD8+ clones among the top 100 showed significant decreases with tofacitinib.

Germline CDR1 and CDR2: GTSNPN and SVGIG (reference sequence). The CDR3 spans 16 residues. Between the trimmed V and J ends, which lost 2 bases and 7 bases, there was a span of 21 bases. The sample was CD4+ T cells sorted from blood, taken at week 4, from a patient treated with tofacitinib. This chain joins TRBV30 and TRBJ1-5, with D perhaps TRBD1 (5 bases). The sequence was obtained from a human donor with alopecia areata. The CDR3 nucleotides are TGTGCCTGGAGTCCCGGTCATGTGGGGCTGGGGCAGCCCCAGCATTTT. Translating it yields CAWSPGHVGLGQPQHF.